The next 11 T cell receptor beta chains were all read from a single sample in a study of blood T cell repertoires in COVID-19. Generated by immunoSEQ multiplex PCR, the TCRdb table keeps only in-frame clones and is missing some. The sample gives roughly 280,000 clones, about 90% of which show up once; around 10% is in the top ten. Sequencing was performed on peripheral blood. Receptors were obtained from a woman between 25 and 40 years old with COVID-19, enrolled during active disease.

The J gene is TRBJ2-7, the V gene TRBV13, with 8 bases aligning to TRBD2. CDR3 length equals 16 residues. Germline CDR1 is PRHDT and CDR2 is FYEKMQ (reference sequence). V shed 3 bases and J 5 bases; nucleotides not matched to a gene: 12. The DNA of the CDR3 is TGTGCCAGCAGCTTTTCACGGAGCGGGAGTTTCCACGAGCAGTACTTC. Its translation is CASSFSRSGSFHEQYF.

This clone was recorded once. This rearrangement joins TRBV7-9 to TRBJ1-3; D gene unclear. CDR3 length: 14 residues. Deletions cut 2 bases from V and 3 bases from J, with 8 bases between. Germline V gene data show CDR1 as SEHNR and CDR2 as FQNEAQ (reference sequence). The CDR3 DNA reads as TGTGCCAGCAGCTTAAGTAACGGTGGAAACACCATATATTTT. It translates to CASSLSNGGNTIYF.

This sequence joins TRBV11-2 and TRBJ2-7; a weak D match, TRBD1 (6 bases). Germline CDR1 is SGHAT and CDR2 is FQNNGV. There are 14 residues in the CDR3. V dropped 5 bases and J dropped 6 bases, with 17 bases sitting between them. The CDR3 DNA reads TGTGCCAGCAGCAGCGACAGGTGGGGGCTCGAGCAGTACTTC. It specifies CASSSDRWGLEQYF.

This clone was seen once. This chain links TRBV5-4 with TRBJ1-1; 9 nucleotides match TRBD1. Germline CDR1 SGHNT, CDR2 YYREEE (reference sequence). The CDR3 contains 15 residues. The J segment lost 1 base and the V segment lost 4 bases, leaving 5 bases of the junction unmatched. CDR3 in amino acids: CASSPRTGENTEAFF. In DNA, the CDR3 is TGTGCCAGCAGCCCCCGGACAGGGGAGAACACTGAAGCTTTCTTT.

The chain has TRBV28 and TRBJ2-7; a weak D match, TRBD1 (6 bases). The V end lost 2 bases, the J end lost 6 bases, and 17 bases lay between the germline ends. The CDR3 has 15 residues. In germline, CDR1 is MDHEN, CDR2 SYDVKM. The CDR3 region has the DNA TGTGCCAGCAGTTTAGGGGCTTCAGGGGATCGCGAGCAGTACTTC. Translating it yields CASSLGASGDREQYF.

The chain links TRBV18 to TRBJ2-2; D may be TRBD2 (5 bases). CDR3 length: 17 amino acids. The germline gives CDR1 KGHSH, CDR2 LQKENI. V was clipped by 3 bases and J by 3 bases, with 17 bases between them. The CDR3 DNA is TGTGCCAGCTCACCTAATTACGGGGTAATGGACACCGGGGAGCTGTTTTTT. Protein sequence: CASSPNYGVMDTGELFF. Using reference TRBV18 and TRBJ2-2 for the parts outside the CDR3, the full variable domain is NAGVMQNPRHLVRRRGQEARLRCSPMKGHSHVYWYRQLPEEGLKFMVYLQKENIIDESGMPKERFSAEFPKEGPSILRIQQVVRGDSAAYFCASSPNYGVMDTGELFFGEGSRLTVL.

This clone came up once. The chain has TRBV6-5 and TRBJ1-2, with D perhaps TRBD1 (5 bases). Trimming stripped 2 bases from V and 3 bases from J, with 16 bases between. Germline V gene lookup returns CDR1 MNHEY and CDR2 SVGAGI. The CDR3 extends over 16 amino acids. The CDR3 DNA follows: TGTGCCAGCAGTTACACGTCCAGGGCTGATTACTATGGCTACACCTTC. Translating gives CASSYTSRADYYGYTF.

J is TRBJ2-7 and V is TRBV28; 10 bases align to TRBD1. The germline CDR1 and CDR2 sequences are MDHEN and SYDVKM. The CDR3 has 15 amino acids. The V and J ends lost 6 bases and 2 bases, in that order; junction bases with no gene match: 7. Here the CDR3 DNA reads TGTGCCAGCAGAAGCGCCGGGACAGGGGCCTACGAGCAGTACTTC. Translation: CASRSAGTGAYEQYF. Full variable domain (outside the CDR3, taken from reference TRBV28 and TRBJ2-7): DVKVTQSSRYLVKRTGEKVFLECVQDMDHENMFWYRQDPGLGLRLIYFSYDVKMKEKGDIPEGYSVSREKKERFSLILESASTNQTSMYLCASRSAGTGAYEQYFGPGTRLTVT.

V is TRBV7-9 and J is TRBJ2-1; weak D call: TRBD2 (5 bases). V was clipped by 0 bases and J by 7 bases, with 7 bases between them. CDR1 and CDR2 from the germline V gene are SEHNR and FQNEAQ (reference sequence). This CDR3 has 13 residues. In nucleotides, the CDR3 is TGTGCCAGCAGCTTAGCGGGAGTAAATGAGCAGTTCTTC. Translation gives CASSLAGVNEQFF.

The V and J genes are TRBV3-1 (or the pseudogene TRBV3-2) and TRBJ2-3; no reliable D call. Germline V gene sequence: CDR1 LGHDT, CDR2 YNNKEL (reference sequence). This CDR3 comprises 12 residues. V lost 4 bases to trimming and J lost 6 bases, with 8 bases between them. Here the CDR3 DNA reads TGTGCCAGCAGCCCCACCGAGGATACGCAGTATTTT. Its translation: CASSPTEDTQYF.

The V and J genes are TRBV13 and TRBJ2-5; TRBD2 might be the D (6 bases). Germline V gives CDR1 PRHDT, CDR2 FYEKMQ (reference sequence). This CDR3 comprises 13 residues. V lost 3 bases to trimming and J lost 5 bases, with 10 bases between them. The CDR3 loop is CASSLGGRETQYF. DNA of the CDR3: TGTGCCAGCAGCTTGGGGGGTAGGGAGACCCAGTACTTC.